Listed below are T cell receptor beta chains from one sample, sequenced in a study of cytomegalovirus exposure and HLA in healthy donors. Method: immunoSEQ multiplex PCR; TCRdb's copy keeps in-frame clones and lacks some. Counted here are about 91,000 clones, roughly 67% occurring once; the ten biggest clones make up roughly 2%. Sequencing was carried out using PBMCs. All receptors come from a human donor in good health. Each CDR3 is given with its conserved first and last residue. A D gene is named only where the DNA matches it firmly. Expanded clones get a size class; other rows say once, few or many, or leave the size out.

>few|TRBV9|TRBJ2-3|NA|14
CASSISGRADTQYF
TGTGCCAGCAGCATTAGCGGACGGGCAGATACGCAGTATTTT
>few|TRBV18|TRBJ1-1|NA|12
CASSYRMGEAFF
TGTGCCAGCTCCTACAGGATGGGTGAAGCTTTCTTT
>NA|TRBV4-3|TRBJ1-1|NA|11
CASSSGSRAFF
TGCGCCAGCAGCAGCGGCAGTCGAGCTTTCTTT
>once|TRBV6-1|TRBJ2-1|TRBD2|14
CASSESGGYNEQFF
TGTGCCAGCAGTGAAAGCGGGGGGTACAATGAGCAGTTCTTC
>NA|TRBV20-1|TRBJ2-1|NA|10
CSASYNEQFF
TGCAGTGCTTCTTACAATGAGCAGTTCTTC
>NA|TRBV19|TRBJ2-4|NA|16
CASSISCPGPENIQYF
TGTGCCAGTAGTATTTCCTGTCCGGGTCCCGAAAACATTCAGTACTTC
>NA|TRBV7-8|TRBJ2-7|NA|16
CASSLAGRTTSYEQYF
TGTGCCAGCAGCTTAGCGGGAAGGACTACCTCCTACGAGCAGTACTTC
>NA|TRBV29-1|TRBJ1-6|NA|13
CSVGVGDNSPLHF
TGCAGCGTTGGGGTCGGGGATAATTCACCCCTCCACTTT
>NA|TRBV7-6|TRBJ2-6|TRBD1|18
CASSPKGQAFSGANVLTF
TGTGCCAGCAGCCCTAAGGGACAGGCGTTCTCTGGGGCCAACGTCCTGACTTTC
>NA|TRBV5-1|TRBJ1-4|NA|15
CASSLDTDPNEKLFF
TGCGCCAGCAGCCTGGACACCGATCCTAATGAAAAACTGTTTTTT
>NA|TRBV18|TRBJ2-1|TRBD2|15
CASSPGRVSYNEQFF
TGTGCCAGCTCACCCGGGAGGGTTTCCTACAATGAGCAGTTCTTC
>NA|TRBV29-1|TRBJ2-5|NA|13
CSVEEQRGETQYF
TGCAGCGTTGAAGAACAAAGGGGAGAGACCCAGTACTTC
>NA|TRBV7-9|TRBJ1-2|NA|15
CASRMEGDTFYGYTF
TGTGCCAGCAGAATGGAGGGAGACACTTTCTATGGCTACACCTTC
>few|TRBV6-5|TRBJ1-2|NA|13
CASSPSANYGYTF
TGTGCCAGCAGCCCTAGCGCAAACTATGGCTACACCTTC
>NA|TRBV11-3|TRBJ2-7|NA|15
CASSLEGDRGYEQYF
TGTGCCAGCAGCTTAGAGGGTGACAGAGGCTACGAGCAGTACTTC
>once|TRBV7-9|TRBJ1-5|NA|14
CASSLEGGNQPQHF
TGTGCCAGCAGCTTAGAAGGGGGCAATCAGCCCCAGCATTTT
>few|TRBV5-1|TRBJ1-1|NA|14
CASSLGARGSEAFF
TGCGCCAGCAGCCTGGGGGCCAGGGGCTCTGAAGCTTTCTTT
>NA|TRBV2|TRBJ2-5|NA|12
CAIGQNQETQYF
TGTGCCATCGGACAGAACCAAGAGACCCAGTACTTC
>NA|TRBV4-1|TRBJ2-3|TRBD2|17
CASSQVAGVENTDTQYF
TGCGCCAGCAGCCAAGTAGCGGGGGTAGAGAACACAGATACGCAGTATTTT
>NA|TRBV4-3|TRBJ1-6|TRBD1|14
CASSQVQGGSPLHF
TGCGCCAGCAGCCAGGTTCAGGGGGGCTCACCCCTCCACTTT
>NA|TRBV27|TRBJ1-2|NA|13
CASSQRRSTGYTF
TGTGCCAGCAGTCAACGAAGAAGTACAGGCTACACCTTC
>NA|TRBV5-1|TRBJ1-1|NA|15
CASSLGYGMNTEAFF
TGCGCCAGCAGCTTGGGGTACGGGATGAACACTGAAGCTTTCTTT